This TCR beta chain was documented in a study of CD8 T cells in Susac syndrome. Sequencing of TCR beta covered CD8+ and CD4+ T cells obtained from blood. With random hexamers, reverse transcription was performed on about 0.5 to 1 ug of RNA. TCR beta CDR3 was amplified by immunoSEQ covering 54 Vbeta and 13 Jbeta. TCRdb processed the immunoSEQ multiplex PCR reads anew with MiXCR; each CDR3 protein has one entry. Found here are roughly 160,000 distinct CDR3 sequences, 90% to 95% of them singletons; the top ten hold roughly 0.14%. The specimen was CD4+ T cells from PBMCs. The sequence came from a human donor in good health.

As DNA, the CDR3 is TGTGCCAGCAGTTTTGTTGGGGCTGAAGCTTTCTTT. This gives the protein CASSFVGAEAFF. The J gene is TRBJ1-1, the V gene TRBV12-3 or TRBV12-4, with unresolved D. The CDR3 consists of 12 residues. V was clipped by 3 bases and J by 6 bases, with 8 bases between them.